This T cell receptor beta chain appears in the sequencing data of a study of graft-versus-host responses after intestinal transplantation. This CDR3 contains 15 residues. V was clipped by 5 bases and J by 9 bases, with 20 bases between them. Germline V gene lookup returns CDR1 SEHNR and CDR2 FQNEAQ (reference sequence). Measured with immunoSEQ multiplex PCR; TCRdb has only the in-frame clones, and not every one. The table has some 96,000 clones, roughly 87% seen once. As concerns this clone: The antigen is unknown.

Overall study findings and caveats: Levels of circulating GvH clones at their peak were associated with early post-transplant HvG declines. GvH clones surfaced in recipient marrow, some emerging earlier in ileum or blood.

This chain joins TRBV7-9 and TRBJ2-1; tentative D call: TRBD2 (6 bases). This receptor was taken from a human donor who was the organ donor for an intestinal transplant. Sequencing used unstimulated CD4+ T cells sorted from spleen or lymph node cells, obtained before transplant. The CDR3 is CASSPRYGTDGEQFF. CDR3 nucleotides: TGTGCCAGCAGCCCCCGTTATGGGACTGATGGTGAGCAGTTCTTC.